The source of this T cell receptor (beta chain) is a study of cytotoxic CD8 clonotypes in ibrutinib-treated CLL. Whole-study context: Among responders, approximately 24 were partial and 2 complete; after median approximately 6 years, around 15 stayed remitted and approximately 12 progressed.

From germline, CDR1 is SGHAT and CDR2 FQNNGV. This CDR3 region has 13 residues. Trimming left V 6 bases short and J 6 bases short, with 12 bases between. As input for TCR beta libraries, around 2 micrograms of genomic DNA came from cryopreserved PBMCs. On this clone: The target antigen is unknown.

Whole-study findings and limits: The clonality rise at ibrutinib response reflected private clonotype expansion. Elevated clonality accompanied ibrutinib response, with a return toward baseline values at progression.

Profiled with immunoSEQ multiplex PCR; TCRdb holds only in-frame clones, not every one. The data hold 100,000 to 150,000 clones, with 70% to 90% observed a single time. J is TRBJ2-1 and V is TRBV11-2; weak D call: TRBD2 (5 bases). This TCR derives from a human donor with chronic lymphocytic leukemia. Sequencing used PBMCs, obtained after 24 months of ibrutinib treatment. CDR3 DNA: TGTGCCAGCAGGAGGCCGGGAACCAATGAGCAGTTCTTC. Protein product: CASRRPGTNEQFF.